This TCR beta chain emerged from a study of vaccination and CD4 T cells after COVID-19. Study-wide background: After nasal swab PCR-confirmed SARS-CoV-2, roughly ten convalescents had mild disease and one severe.

Comment on this clonotype: Its antigen is unknown.

Treatment reported: approximately nine-day PBMC culture with coronavirus spike peptide pools or control peptides (ViraFEST assay). With about 10 ug/ml peptide pools and roughly 10 IU/ml IL-2, PBMCs were cultured at fewer than 2.5 million per well. Germline loops: CDR1 LNHDA, CDR2 SQIVND (reference sequence). Trimming removed 7 bases at V and 0 bases at J, with 11 bases between. This CDR3 contains 14 residues. Sequenced with the Oncomine TCR Beta short-read assay was DNA taken from cultured CD4+ T cells. Each CDR3 protein is one row after TCRdb ran MiXCR on the PCR reads. The data hold some 15,000 distinct CDR3 sequences, with under 25% observed a single time. Overall study findings and caveats: From roughly 21 to 40, the median of SARS-CoV-2-reactive clonotypes rose without reaching significance. Among reactive clones from convalescent patients, a median roughly 90% appeared only post-vaccination.

This chain joins TRBV19 and TRBJ2-3, with TRBD1 as a possible D gene (5 bases). What was sequenced was cultured CD4+ T cells from blood. The TCR was taken from a human donor with COVID-19. The CDR3 spells CASKEQASTDTQYF. CDR3 nucleotide sequence: TGTGCCAGTAAGGAACAGGCTAGCACAGATACGCAGTATTTT. The whole variable domain, remainder taken from reference TRBV19 and TRBJ2-3, is DGGITQSPKYLFRKEGQNVTLSCEQNLNHDAMYWYRQDPGQGLRLIYYSQIVNDFQKGDIAEGYSVSREKKESFPLTVTSAQKNPTAFYLCASKEQASTDTQYFGPGTRLTVL.